The T cell receptor beta chain described here comes from a study of cytomegalovirus exposure and HLA in healthy donors. General study findings and limits: The study designated 150 to 200 TCR beta chains cytomegalovirus-associated. Information on immune exposure was restricted to one variable (CMV serostatus).

Looked up from germline, CDR1 is MDHEN and CDR2 is SYDVKM. The CDR3 is 14 residues long. Trimming stripped 2 bases from V and 5 bases from J, with 12 bases between. Amplification used 60 Vbeta primers and 13 Jbeta primers. Produced via immunoSEQ multiplex PCR; TCRdb's table is partial and in-frame only. The data contain some 190,000 clones, roughly three quarters of them singletons. With regard to this clone: The antigen is unknown.

This receptor was taken from a woman in her thirties in good health and CMV-seropositive. Sequenced: PBMCs. The chain couples TRBV28 to TRBJ1-2; D is unclear. The CDR3, as DNA: TGTGCCAGCAGTTTACGAACGGGTGCTTATGGCTACACCTTC. Protein sequence: CASSLRTGAYGYTF.